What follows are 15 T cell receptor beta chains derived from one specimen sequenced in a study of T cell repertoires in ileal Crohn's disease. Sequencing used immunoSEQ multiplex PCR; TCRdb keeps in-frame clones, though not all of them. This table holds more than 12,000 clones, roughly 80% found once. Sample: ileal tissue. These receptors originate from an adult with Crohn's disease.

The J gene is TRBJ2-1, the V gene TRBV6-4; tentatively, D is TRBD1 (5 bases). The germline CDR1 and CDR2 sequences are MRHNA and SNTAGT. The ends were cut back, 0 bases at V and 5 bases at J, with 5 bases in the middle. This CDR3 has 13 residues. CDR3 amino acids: CASSDSDNNEQFF. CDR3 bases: TGTGCCAGCAGTGACTCGGACAACAATGAGCAGTTCTTC.

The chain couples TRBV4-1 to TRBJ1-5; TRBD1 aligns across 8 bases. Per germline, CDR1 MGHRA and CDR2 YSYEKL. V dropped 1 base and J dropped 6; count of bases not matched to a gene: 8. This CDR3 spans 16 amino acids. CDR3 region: CASSQVPQGGSQPQHF. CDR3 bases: TGCGCCAGCAGCCAAGTTCCACAGGGGGGTAGTCAGCCCCAGCATTTT.

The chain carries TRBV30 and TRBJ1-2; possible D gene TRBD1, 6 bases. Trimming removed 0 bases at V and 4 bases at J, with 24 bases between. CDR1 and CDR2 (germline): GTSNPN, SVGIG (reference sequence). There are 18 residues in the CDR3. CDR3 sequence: CAWSVKQGDPGFSYGYTF. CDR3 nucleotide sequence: TGTGCCTGGAGTGTCAAACAGGGCGATCCGGGCTTCTCCTATGGCTACACCTTC.

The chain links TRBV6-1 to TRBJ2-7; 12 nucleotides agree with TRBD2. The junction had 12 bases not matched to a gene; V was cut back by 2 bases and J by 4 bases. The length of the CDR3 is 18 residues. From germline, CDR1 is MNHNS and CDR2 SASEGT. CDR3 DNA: TGTGCCAGCAGTGAAAGGGGGGCATTTCTAGCGGGAGGGTACGAGCAGTACTTC. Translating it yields CASSERGAFLAGGYEQYF.

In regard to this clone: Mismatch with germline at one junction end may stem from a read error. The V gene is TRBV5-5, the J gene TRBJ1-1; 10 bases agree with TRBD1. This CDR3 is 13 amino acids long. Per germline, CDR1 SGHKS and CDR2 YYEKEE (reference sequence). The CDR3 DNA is TGTGCCAGCAGACTGGCGGCGGGGACAGGGGAAAAATTT. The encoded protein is CASRLAAGTGEKF.

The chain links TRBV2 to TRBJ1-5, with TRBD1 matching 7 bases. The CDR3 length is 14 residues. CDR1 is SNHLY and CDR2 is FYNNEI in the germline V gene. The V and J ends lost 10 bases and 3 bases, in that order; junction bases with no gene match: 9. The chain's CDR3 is CAKQGCGNNQPQHF. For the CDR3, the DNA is TGTGCCAAACAGGGGTGTGGTAACAATCAGCCCCAGCATTTT.

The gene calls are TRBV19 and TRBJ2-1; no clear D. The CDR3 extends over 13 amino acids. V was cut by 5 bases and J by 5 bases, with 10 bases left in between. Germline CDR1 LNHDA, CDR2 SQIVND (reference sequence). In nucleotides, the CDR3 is TGTGCCAGTAGTTTCGGGTTTAACAATGAGCAGTTCTTC. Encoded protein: CASSFGFNNEQFF.

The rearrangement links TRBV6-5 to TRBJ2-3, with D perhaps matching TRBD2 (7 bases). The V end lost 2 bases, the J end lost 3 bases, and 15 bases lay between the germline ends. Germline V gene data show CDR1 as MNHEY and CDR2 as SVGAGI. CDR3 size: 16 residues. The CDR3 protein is CASSYGGGAGTDTQYF. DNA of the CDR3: TGTGCCAGCAGTTACGGCGGGGGCGCAGGTACAGATACGCAGTATTTT.

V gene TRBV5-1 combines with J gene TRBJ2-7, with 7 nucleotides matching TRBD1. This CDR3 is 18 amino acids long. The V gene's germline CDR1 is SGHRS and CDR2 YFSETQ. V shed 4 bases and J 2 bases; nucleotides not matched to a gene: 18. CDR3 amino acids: CASSPARGQSAQAYEQYF. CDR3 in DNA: TGCGCCAGCAGCCCGGCACGGGGACAGTCGGCTCAGGCCTACGAGCAGTACTTC.

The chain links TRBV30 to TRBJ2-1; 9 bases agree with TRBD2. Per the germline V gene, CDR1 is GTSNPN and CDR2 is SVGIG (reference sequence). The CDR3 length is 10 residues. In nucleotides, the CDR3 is TGTGTAGCGGGAGACGATGAGCAGTTCTTC. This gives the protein CVAGDDEQFF. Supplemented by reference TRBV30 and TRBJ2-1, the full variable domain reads SQTIHQWPATLVQPVGSPLSLECTVEGTSNPNLYWYRQAAGRGLQLLFYSVGIGQISSEVPQNLSASRPQDRQFILSSKKLLLSDSGFYLCVAGDDEQFFGPGTRLTVL.

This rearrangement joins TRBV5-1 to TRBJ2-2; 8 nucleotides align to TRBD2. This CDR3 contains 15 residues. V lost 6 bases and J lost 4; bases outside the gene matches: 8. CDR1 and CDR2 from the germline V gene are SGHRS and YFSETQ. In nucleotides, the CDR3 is TGCGCCAGCAACTATGACGGGGGGGCCACCGGGGAGCTGTTTTTT. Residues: CASNYDGGATGELFF.

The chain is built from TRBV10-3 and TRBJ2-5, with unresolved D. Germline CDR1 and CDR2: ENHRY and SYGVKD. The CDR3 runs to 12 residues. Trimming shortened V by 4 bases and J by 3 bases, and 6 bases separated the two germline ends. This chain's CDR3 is CAISGAEETQYF. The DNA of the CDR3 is TGTGCCATCAGTGGGGCCGAAGAGACCCAGTACTTC.

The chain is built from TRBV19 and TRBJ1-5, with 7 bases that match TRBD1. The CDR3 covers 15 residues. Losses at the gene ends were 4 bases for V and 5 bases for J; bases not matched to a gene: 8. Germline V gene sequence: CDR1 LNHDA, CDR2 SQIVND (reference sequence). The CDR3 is CASSTYLTGDQPQHF. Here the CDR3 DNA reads TGTGCCAGTAGTACATATCTAACAGGGGATCAGCCCCAGCATTTT.

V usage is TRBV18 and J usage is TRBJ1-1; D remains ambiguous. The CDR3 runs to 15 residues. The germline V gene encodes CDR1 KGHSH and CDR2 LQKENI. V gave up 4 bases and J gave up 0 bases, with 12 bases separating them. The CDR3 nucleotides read TGTGCCAGCTCACTATCGGACTCAATGAACACTGAAGCTTTCTTT. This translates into CASSLSDSMNTEAFF.

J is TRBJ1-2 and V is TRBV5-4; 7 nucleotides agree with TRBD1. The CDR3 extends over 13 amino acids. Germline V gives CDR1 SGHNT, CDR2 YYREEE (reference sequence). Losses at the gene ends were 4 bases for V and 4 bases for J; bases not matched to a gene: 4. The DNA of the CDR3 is TGTGCCAGCAGCCGAAACAGGGGCTATGGCTACACCTTC. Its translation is CASSRNRGYGYTF.